The 23 T cell receptor beta chains in this list originate from one sample, sequenced in a study of PD-1 blockade in classical Hodgkin lymphoma. Time point reported: cycle 4 day 1 (C4D1), after 6 weeks of nivolumab. Relapse after autologous stem cell transplantation occurred in every patient, and brentuximab vedotin exposure varied. The protocol was immunoSEQ multiplex PCR, while the TCRdb copy is restricted to in-frame clones and leaves out a portion. Found here are 100,000 or so clones, about nine tenths of them singletons; the top ten hold around 2.7%. The sample in question was peripheral blood mononuclear cells (PBMCs), obtained before the fourth cycle of nivolumab. The receptor source for this set is a human donor with classical Hodgkin lymphoma.

This rearrangement joins TRBV4-1 to TRBJ1-5; TRBD1 is a possible D gene (5 bases). The CDR3 sequence is 16 residues long. Looked up from germline, CDR1 is MGHRA and CDR2 is YSYEKL. V lost 4 bases to trimming and J lost 4 bases, with 17 bases between them. The CDR3 DNA is TGCGCCAGCAGCCCCCTAGAAGGGGAGGGAAATCAGCCCCAGCATTTT. This codes for CASSPLEGEGNQPQHF.

This chain uses TRBV6-4 with TRBJ2-7; no reliable D call. Trimming pared 8 bases from V and 2 bases from J, leaving 4 bases between. CDR1 is MRHNA, CDR2 SNTAGT, per germline. This CDR3 contains 10 residues. CDR3 DNA sequence: TGTGCCAGCTGGACCTACGAGCAGTACTTC. It codes for CASWTYEQYF.

This chain joins TRBV4-3 and TRBJ1-5, with TRBD1 identical over 7 bases. Looked up from germline, CDR1 is LGHNA and CDR2 is YSLEER. The CDR3 contains 15 residues. J lost 7 bases, V lost 3 bases, and 9 bases had no gene match. The DNA for the CDR3 is TGCGCCAGCAGCCAGGATACAGGGGTGAGACAGCCCCAGCATTTT. Protein: CASSQDTGVRQPQHF.

The chain carries TRBV6-5 and TRBJ1-5; unclear D gene. CDR1 and CDR2 (germline): MNHEY, SVGAGI. The V end lost 2 bases, the J end lost 3 bases, and 5 bases lay between the germline ends. The CDR3 spans 13 residues. The CDR3 DNA sequence: TGTGCCAGCAGTTACAGGGACAATCAGCCCCAGCATTTT. Protein product: CASSYRDNQPQHF.

The chain couples TRBV7-9 to TRBJ2-7; D tentatively reads TRBD1 or TRBD2 (6 bases each). Trimming took 7 bases from V and 2 from J, leaving 21 bases between them. From germline, CDR1 is SEHNR and CDR2 FQNEAQ (reference sequence). The CDR3 is made up of 16 amino acids. The CDR3: CASTLLLGGPTYEQYF. The CDR3 DNA reads as TGTGCCAGCACCCTTTTGCTAGGGGGGCCTACCTACGAGCAGTACTTC.

This chain joins TRBV7-7 and TRBJ1-6; D gene unclear. From germline, CDR1 is SSHAT and CDR2 FNYEAQ (reference sequence). V shed 1 base and J shed 10 bases, with 11 bases lying between them. The CDR3 loop spans 14 amino acids. The DNA of the CDR3 is TGTGCCAGCAGCTTAGGGGCAGTTGGCTCACCCCTCCACTTT. Protein: CASSLGAVGSPLHF.

The rearrangement uses TRBV9 and TRBJ2-4, with 7 positions matching TRBD1. Germline V gene sequence: CDR1 SGDLS, CDR2 YYNGEE. V shed 4 bases and J 9 bases; nucleotides not matched to a gene: 7. This CDR3 contains 13 residues. CDR3 protein: CASSFRGGGIQYF. The CDR3 DNA is TGTGCCAGCAGCTTCCGAGGGGGCGGCATTCAGTACTTC.

V usage is TRBV7-1 and J usage is TRBJ2-7, with D perhaps TRBD1 (6 bases). TRBV7-1 is an open reading frame whose function is uncertain. V was cut by 4 bases and J by 1 base, with 14 bases left in between. There are 15 residues in the CDR3. The CDR3 coding sequence is TGTGCCAGCAGCTTATTTCAGGGGCCTTCCTACGAGCAGTACTTC. Amino acids: CASSLFQGPSYEQYF.

The rearrangement joins TRBV29-1 to TRBJ2-5, with 10 bases aligning to TRBD1. The CDR3 runs 15 residues. The germline V gene encodes CDR1 SQVTM and CDR2 ANQGSEA. Losses at the gene ends were 5 bases for V and 5 bases for J; bases not matched to a gene: 11. The CDR3 DNA is TGCAGCGTTTTCAGTTTGGGGACAGGGGTCGAGACCCAGTACTTC. Translated: CSVFSLGTGVETQYF.

The chain uses TRBV4-2 and TRBJ2-3; D is undetermined. CDR3 size: 15 residues. Trimming left V 0 bases short and J 6 bases short, with 13 bases between. Germline CDR1 is LGHNA and CDR2 is YNFKEQ. The CDR3 protein is CASSQESPLLDTQYF. The CDR3 nucleotides are TGTGCCAGCAGCCAAGAGTCCCCCTTGTTGGATACGCAGTATTTT.

CDR3 sequence reads: CASSEGDSATNEKLFF. The CDR3 region has the DNA TGTGCCAGCAGCGAAGGGGACTCTGCAACTAATGAAAAACTGTTTTTT. The gene calls are TRBV9 and TRBJ1-4; weak D call: TRBD1 (5 bases). Germline-derived CDR1 and CDR2 are SGDLS and YYNGEE. V lost 3 bases to trimming and J lost 0 bases, with 12 bases between them. The CDR3 covers 16 residues. Drawing the rest from reference TRBV9 and TRBJ1-4, the complete variable domain is DSGVTQTPKHLITATGQRVTLRCSPRSGDLSVYWYQQSLDQGLQFLIQYYNGEERAKGNILERFSAQQFPDLHSELNLSSLELGDSALYFCASSEGDSATNEKLFFGSGTQLSVL.

The chain carries TRBV27 and TRBJ1-2, with TRBD1 matching over 7 bases. This CDR3 region has 15 residues. CDR1 is MNHEY, CDR2 SMNVEV, per germline (reference sequence). The V segment lost 5 bases and the J segment 2 bases; nucleotides outside the gene matches: 8. CDR3 amino acids: CASSHGTAINYGYTF. CDR3 sequence (DNA): TGTGCCAGCAGTCACGGGACAGCCATCAACTATGGCTACACCTTC.

This clone came up once. CDR3 sequence: CASSPTSGFNEQFF. CDR3 coding DNA: TGTGCCAGCTCACCAACTAGCGGGTTTAATGAGCAGTTCTTC. The chain uses TRBV18 and TRBJ2-1; 9 bases are a match to TRBD2. V was pared by 2 bases and J by 7 bases, with 3 bases of the junction left unmatched. The CDR3 has 14 residues. From germline, CDR1 is KGHSH and CDR2 LQKENI.

This clone appeared a single time. The gene calls are TRBV10-3 and TRBJ2-3, with 9 bases identical to TRBD2. V shed 0 bases and J 2 bases; nucleotides not matched to a gene: 6. The germline gives CDR1 ENHRY, CDR2 SYGVKD. This CDR3 contains 17 residues. The CDR3 DNA reads TGTGCCATCAGTGAGTCATCTAGCGGGGTTTACACAGATACGCAGTATTTT. Translation: CAISESSSGVYTDTQYF.

V gene TRBV9 combines with J gene TRBJ1-3, with TRBD1 matching 10 bases. The V gene end was trimmed by 4 bases and the J gene end by 0 bases; junction bases not matched to a gene: 4. CDR3 size: 16 residues. The germline V gene encodes CDR1 SGDLS and CDR2 YYNGEE. CDR3 coding DNA: TGTGCCAGCAGCTTGGGACAGGGGAGCTCTGGAAACACCATATATTTT. Translated: CASSLGQGSSGNTIYF.

This chain connects TRBV27 to TRBJ2-7; 8 bases match TRBD1. Germline assignment: CDR1 MNHEY and CDR2 SMNVEV (reference sequence). The V segment lost 0 bases and the J segment 6 bases; nucleotides outside the gene matches: 4. This CDR3 has 14 amino acids. CDR3 sequence reads: CASSLSSTGVEQYF. The CDR3 coding sequence is TGTGCCAGCAGTTTATCGTCGACAGGGGTCGAGCAGTACTTC.

Here the CDR3 DNA reads TGCAGCGTTGAATTCCGGGGGGGCATCTTTACGTACAATGAGCAGTTCTTC. Its translation is CSVEFRGGIFTYNEQFF. The V call is TRBV29-1, the J call TRBJ2-1; 8 nucleotides match TRBD2. The CDR3 covers 17 residues. Germline-derived CDR1 and CDR2 are SQVTM and ANQGSEA. V shed 2 bases and J 4 bases; nucleotides not matched to a gene: 13.

The chain is built from TRBV19 and TRBJ1-5; 7 bases map to TRBD1. Germline V gene lookup returns CDR1 LNHDA and CDR2 SQIVND (reference sequence). The CDR3 is 14 residues long. Trimming removed 6 bases from V and 5 bases from J; junction bases left unmatched: 7. CDR3 sequence (DNA): TGTGCCAGTAGAATCGACAGGGTCTATCAGCCCCAGCATTTT. Amino acid sequence: CASRIDRVYQPQHF.

V and J are TRBV19 and TRBJ1-5, with D possibly TRBD1 on 5 matching bases. Germline V gene lookup returns CDR1 LNHDA and CDR2 SQIVND (reference sequence). The ends were cut back, 2 bases at V and 6 bases at J, with 8 bases in the middle. This CDR3 is built from 13 residues. The chain's CDR3 is CASSIQGVQPQHF. The CDR3 nucleotides are TGTGCCAGTAGTATACAGGGAGTTCAGCCCCAGCATTTT. The full variable domain, rest sourced from reference TRBV19 and TRBJ1-5, is DGGITQSPKYLFRKEGQNVTLSCEQNLNHDAMYWYRQDPGQGLRLIYYSQIVNDFQKGDIAEGYSVSREKKESFPLTVTSAQKNPTAFYLCASSIQGVQPQHFGDGTRLSIL.

The CDR3: CASVNREHGTEAFF. The CDR3 DNA is TGTGCCAGCGTGAACAGGGAGCATGGCACTGAAGCTTTCTTT. This chain uses TRBV2 with TRBJ1-1; a weak D match, TRBD1 (6 bases). V lost 8 bases to trimming and J lost 4 bases, with 17 bases between them. CDR3 length: 14 amino acids. Germline loops: CDR1 SNHLY, CDR2 FYNNEI.

The chain uses TRBV5-1 and TRBJ1-1, with TRBD1 identical over 7 bases. The V gene end was trimmed by 4 bases and the J gene end by 5 bases; junction bases not matched to a gene: 5. This CDR3 has 13 residues. The germline CDR1 and CDR2 sequences are SGHRS and YFSETQ. CDR3 bases: TGCGCCAGCAGCCACCGACAGGGAACTGAAGCTTTCTTT. It encodes CASSHRQGTEAFF.

The CDR3 nucleotides are TGTGCCAGCAGCTCGAAACAGGGAGGCGAGCAGTACTTC. It specifies CASSSKQGGEQYF. The chain joins TRBV7-9 to TRBJ2-7; D may match TRBD1 or TRBD2 (6 bases each). Trimming left V 4 bases short and J 6 bases short, with 13 bases between. The CDR3 runs to 13 residues. CDR1 is SEHNR, CDR2 FQNEAQ, per germline (reference sequence).

The chain recombines TRBV28 with TRBJ1-2, with D unresolved. CDR3 length: 17 residues. V was shortened by 7 bases and J by 5 bases, with 26 bases between the two germline ends. Germline V lookup: CDR1 MDHEN, CDR2 SYDVKM. The CDR3 spells CASTPLLWLELTYGYTF. The DNA for the CDR3 is TGTGCCAGCACCCCCTTGTTGTGGCTGGAACTTACTTATGGCTACACCTTC.